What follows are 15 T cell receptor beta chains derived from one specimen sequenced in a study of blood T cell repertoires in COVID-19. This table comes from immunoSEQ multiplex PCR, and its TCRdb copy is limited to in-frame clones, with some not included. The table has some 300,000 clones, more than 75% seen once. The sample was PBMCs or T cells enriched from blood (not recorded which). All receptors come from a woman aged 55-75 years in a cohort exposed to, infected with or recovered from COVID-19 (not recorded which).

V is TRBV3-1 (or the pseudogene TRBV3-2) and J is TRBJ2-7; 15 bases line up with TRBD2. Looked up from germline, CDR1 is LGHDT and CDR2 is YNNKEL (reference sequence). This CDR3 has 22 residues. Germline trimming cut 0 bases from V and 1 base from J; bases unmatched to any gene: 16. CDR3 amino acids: CASSQDRWGPTGTSGRSYEQYF. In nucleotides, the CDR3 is TGTGCCAGCAGCCAAGACCGGTGGGGGCCTACCGGGACTAGCGGGAGGTCCTACGAGCAGTACTTC.

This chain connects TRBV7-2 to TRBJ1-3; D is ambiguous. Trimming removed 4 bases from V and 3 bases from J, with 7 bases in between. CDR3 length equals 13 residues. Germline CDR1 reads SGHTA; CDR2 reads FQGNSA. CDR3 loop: CASSSGRGNTIYF. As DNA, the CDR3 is TGTGCCAGCAGCTCAGGCCGTGGAAACACCATATATTTT. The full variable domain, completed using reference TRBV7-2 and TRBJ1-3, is GAGVSQSPSNKVTEKGKDVELRCDPISGHTALYWYRQSLGQGLEFLIYFQGNSAPDKSGLPSDRFSAERTGGSVSTLTIQRTQQEDSAVYLCASSSGRGNTIYFGEGSWLTVV.

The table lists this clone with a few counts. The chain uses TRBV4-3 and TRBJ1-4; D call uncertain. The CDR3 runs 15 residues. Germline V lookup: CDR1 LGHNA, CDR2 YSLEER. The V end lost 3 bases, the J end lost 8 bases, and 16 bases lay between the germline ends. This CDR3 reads CASSHGLADGEKLFF. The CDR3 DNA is TGCGCCAGCAGCCATGGACTCGCTGATGGGGAAAAACTGTTTTTT.

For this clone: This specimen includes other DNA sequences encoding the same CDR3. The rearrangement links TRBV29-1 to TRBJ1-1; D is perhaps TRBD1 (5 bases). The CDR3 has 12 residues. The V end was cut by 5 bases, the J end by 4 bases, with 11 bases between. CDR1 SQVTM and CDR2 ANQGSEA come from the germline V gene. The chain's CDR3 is CSVRTGGTEAFF. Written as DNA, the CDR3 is TGCAGCGTTCGGACGGGGGGCACTGAAGCTTTCTTT. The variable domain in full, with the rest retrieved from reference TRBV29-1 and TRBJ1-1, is SAVISQKPSRDICQRGTSLTIQCQVDSQVTMMFWYRQQPGQSLTLIATANQGSEATYESGFVIDKFPISRPNLTFSTLTVSNMSPEDSSIYLCSVRTGGTEAFFGQGTRLTVV.

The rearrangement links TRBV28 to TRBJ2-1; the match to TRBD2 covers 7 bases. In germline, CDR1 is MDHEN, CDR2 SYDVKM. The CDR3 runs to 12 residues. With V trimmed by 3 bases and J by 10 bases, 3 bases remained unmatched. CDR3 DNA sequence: TGTGCCAGCAGTTTGGGGACTACAGAGCAGTTCTTC. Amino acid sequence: CASSLGTTEQFF.

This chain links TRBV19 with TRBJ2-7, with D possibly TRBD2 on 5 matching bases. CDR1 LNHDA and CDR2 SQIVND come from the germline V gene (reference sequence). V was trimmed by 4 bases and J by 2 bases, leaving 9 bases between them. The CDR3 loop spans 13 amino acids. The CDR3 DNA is TGTGCCAGTAGTACGGGAAAGACCTACGAGCAGTACTTC. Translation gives CASSTGKTYEQYF. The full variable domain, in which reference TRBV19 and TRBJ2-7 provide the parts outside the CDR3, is DGGITQSPKYLFRKEGQNVTLSCEQNLNHDAMYWYRQDPGQGLRLIYYSQIVNDFQKGDIAEGYSVSREKKESFPLTVTSAQKNPTAFYLCASSTGKTYEQYFGPGTRLTVT.

CDR3 bases: TGTGCCAGCAGTTCCCTTAGTGGGGAGCTGTTTTTT. Its translation: CASSSLSGELFF. This rearrangement joins TRBV12-3 or TRBV12-4 to TRBJ2-2; no definite D call. The CDR3 is 12 residues long. The V end lost 4 bases, the J end lost 8 bases, and 8 bases lay between the germline ends.

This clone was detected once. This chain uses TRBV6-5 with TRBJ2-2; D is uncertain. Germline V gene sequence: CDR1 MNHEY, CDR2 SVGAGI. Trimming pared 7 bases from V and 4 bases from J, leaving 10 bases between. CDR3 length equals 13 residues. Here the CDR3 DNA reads TGTGCCAGCAAGGCAAGGAGCACCGGGGAGCTGTTTTTT. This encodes CASKARSTGELFF.

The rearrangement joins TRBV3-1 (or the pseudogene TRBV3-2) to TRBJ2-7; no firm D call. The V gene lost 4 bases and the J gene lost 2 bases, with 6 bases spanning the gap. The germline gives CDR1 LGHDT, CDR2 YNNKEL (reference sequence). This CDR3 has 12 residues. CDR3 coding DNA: TGTGCCAGCAGCCGTAAAACCTACGAGCAGTACTTC. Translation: CASSRKTYEQYF.

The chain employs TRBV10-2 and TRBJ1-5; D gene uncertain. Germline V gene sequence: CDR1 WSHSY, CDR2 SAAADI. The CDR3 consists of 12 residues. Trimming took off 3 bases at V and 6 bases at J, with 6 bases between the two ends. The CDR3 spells CASSDGSQPQHF. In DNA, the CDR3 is TGCGCCAGCAGTGACGGGAGTCAGCCCCAGCATTTT.

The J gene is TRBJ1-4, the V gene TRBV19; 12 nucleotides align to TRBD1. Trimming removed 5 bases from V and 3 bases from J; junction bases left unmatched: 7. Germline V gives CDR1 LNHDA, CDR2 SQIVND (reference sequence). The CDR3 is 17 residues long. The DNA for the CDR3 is TGTGCCAGTAGTCCATGGGGACAGGGGGCCGCTAATGAAAAACTGTTTTTT. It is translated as CASSPWGQGAANEKLFF.

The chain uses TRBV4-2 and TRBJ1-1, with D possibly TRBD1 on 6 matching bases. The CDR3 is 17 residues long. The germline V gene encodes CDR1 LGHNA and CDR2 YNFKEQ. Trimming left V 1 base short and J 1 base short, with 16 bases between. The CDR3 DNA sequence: TGTGCCAGCAGCCAAGTTGGGGGAGGGGGTCGGAACACTGAAGCTTTCTTT. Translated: CASSQVGGGGRNTEAFF.

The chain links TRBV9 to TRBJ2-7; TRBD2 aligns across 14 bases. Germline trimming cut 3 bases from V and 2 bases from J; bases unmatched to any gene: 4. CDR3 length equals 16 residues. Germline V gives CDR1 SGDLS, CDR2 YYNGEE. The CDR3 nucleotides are TGTGCCAGCAGCGCAGGACTAGCGGGAGGTACCTACGAGCAGTACTTC. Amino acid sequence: CASSAGLAGGTYEQYF. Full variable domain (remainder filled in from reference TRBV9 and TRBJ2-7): DSGVTQTPKHLITATGQRVTLRCSPRSGDLSVYWYQQSLDQGLQFLIQYYNGEERAKGNILERFSAQQFPDLHSELNLSSLELGDSALYFCASSAGLAGGTYEQYFGPGTRLTVT.

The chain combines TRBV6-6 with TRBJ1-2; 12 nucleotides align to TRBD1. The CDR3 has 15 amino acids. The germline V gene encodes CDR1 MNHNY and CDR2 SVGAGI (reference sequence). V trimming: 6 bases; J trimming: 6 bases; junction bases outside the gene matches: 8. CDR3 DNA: TGTGCCAGCAGATACGGGGACAGGGGGCGCGATGGCTACACCTTC. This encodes CASRYGDRGRDGYTF.

In DNA, the CDR3 is TGTGCCAGTAGTACCGGGACAGGGGTGGCCCAAGAGACCCAGTACTTC. Its translation is CASSTGTGVAQETQYF. The chain combines TRBV19 with TRBJ2-5; 10 bases fit TRBD1. V lost 4 bases, J lost 1 base, and 6 bases stayed unmatched. CDR1 and CDR2 from the germline V gene are LNHDA and SQIVND (reference sequence). The CDR3 is 16 residues long.